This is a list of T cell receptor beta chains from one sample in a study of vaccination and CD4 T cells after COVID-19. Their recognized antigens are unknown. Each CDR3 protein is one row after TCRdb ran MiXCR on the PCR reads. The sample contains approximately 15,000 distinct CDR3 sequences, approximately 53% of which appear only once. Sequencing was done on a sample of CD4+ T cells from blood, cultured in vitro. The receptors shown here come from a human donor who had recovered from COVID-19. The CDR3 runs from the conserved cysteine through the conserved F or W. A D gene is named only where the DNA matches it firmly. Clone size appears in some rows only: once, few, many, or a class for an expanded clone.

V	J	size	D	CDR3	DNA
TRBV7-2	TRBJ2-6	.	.	CAIDGDSGANVLTF	TGTGCCATAGACGGGGACTCTGGGGCCAACGTCCTGACTTTC
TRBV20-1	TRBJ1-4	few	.	CSAWSPNEKLFF	TGCAGTGCTTGGAGTCCTAATGAAAAACTGTTTTTT
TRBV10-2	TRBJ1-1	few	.	CASSVRGGLNTEAFF	TGCGCCAGCAGTGTCCGGGGTGGCCTGAACACTGAAGCTTTCTTT
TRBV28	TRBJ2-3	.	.	CASSPPSTDTQYF	TGTGCCAGCAGTCCGCCGAGCACAGATACGCAGTATTTT
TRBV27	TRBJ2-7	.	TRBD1	CASSLRTGSFPYEQYF	TGTGCCAGCAGTTTACGGACAGGGTCATTCCCCTACGAGCAGTACTTC
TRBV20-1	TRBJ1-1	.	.	CSARAPGLNTEAFF	TGCAGTGCTAGAGCCCCAGGGTTGAACACTGAAGCTTTCTTT
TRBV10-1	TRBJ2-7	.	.	CASSDDYEQYF	TGCGCCAGCAGTGACGACTACGAGCAGTACTTC
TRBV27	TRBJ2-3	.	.	CASFTGTTNTQYF	TGTGCCAGCTTTACGGGGACAACAAATACGCAGTATTTT
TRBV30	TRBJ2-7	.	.	CAWKDGYEQYF	TGTGCCTGGAAGGACGGGTACGAGCAGTACTTC
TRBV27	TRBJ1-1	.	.	CASSLMGRALEAAEAFF	TGTGCCAGCAGTTTAATGGGGAGGGCCTTAGAGGCCGCTGAAGCTTTCTTT
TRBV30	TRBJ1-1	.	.	CAWRLRTDTEAFF	TGTGCCTGGCGCCTTCGTACGGACACTGAAGCTTTCTTT
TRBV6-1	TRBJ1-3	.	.	CASSEHRAGNTIYF	TGTGCCAGCAGTGAACACAGGGCTGGAAACACCATATATTTT
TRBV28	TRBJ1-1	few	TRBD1	CASRGQGRAEAFF	TGTGCCAGCAGAGGACAGGGAAGGGCTGAAGCTTTCTTT
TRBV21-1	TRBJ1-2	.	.	CASQEDYGYTF	TGTGCCAGCCAGGAGGACTATGGCTACACCTTC
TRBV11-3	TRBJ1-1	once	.	CASSLFGQPNTEAFF	TGTGCCAGCAGCTTATTCGGACAGCCGAACACTGAAGCTTTCTTT